The 30 T cell receptor beta chains reported below all come from one sample, sequenced in a study of blood T cell repertoires in COVID-19. Produced via immunoSEQ multiplex PCR; TCRdb's table is partial and in-frame only. This sample has around 390,000 clones, with around nine tenths found just once. The sequencing sample was made of PBMCs or T cells enriched from blood (not recorded which). The source is a woman aged 50 to 60 who had recovered from COVID-19.

This clone was counted a single time. The chain has TRBV14 and TRBJ2-2; 9 bases are shared with TRBD1. V was pared by 2 bases and J by 1 base, with 5 bases of the junction left unmatched. The CDR3 is 17 amino acids. Germline assignment: CDR1 SGHDN and CDR2 FVKESK. The CDR3: CASSQYTGGLNTGELFF. CDR3 nucleotides: TGTGCCAGCAGCCAATATACAGGGGGCCTGAACACCGGGGAGCTGTTTTTT.

V usage is TRBV5-1 and J usage is TRBJ2-5; 13 bases align to TRBD2. This CDR3 is built from 16 residues. In germline, CDR1 is SGHRS, CDR2 YFSETQ. With 4 bases clipped from V and 1 base from J, the junction kept 4 bases outside the gene matches. DNA for the CDR3: TGCGCCAGCAGCCCGGGACTAGCGGGGTTCCAAGAGACCCAGTACTTC. Its protein is CASSPGLAGFQETQYF.

The chain links TRBV5-1 to TRBJ1-4; 8 positions agree with TRBD1. The CDR3 extends over 13 amino acids. The germline CDR1 and CDR2 sequences are SGHRS and YFSETQ. Germline trimming cut 4 bases from V and 8 bases from J; bases unmatched to any gene: 4. This CDR3 reads CASSHNRGEKLFF. The CDR3 region has the DNA TGCGCCAGCAGCCATAACAGGGGGGAAAAACTGTTTTTT. The full variable domain, rest sourced from reference TRBV5-1 and TRBJ1-4, is KAGVTQTPRYLIKTRGQQVTLSCSPISGHRSVSWYQQTPGQGLQFLFEYFSETQRNKGNFPGRFSGRQFSNSRSEMNVSTLELGDSALYLCASSHNRGEKLFFGSGTQLSVL.

This clone was detected only once. The V call is TRBV30, the J call TRBJ1-5; possible D gene TRBD1, 5 bases. Between the trimmed V and J ends, which lost 2 bases and 1 base, there was a span of 12 bases. This CDR3 is built from 15 residues. The germline V gene has CDR1 GTSNPN and CDR2 SVGIG (reference sequence). This CDR3 is CAWSSGVRSNQPQHF. For the CDR3, the DNA is TGTGCCTGGAGTTCGGGGGTCCGGAGCAATCAGCCCCAGCATTTT.

The V and J genes are TRBV3-1 (or the pseudogene TRBV3-2) and TRBJ1-3; no clear D gene. CDR1 and CDR2 from the germline V gene are LGHDT and YNNKEL (reference sequence). Deletions cut 4 bases from V and 8 bases from J, with 12 bases between. This CDR3 comprises 13 residues. DNA of the CDR3: TGTGCCAGCAGCCTCAACTCGGCGGACACCATATATTTT. It translates to CASSLNSADTIYF.

The J gene is TRBJ1-4, the V gene TRBV5-4; D not resolved. This CDR3 is built from 14 residues. V lost 4 bases and J 6 bases, leaving 13 bases between the germline ends. The germline V gene has CDR1 SGHNT and CDR2 YYREEE (reference sequence). The CDR3 coding sequence is TGTGCCAGCAGCCCGAGGGAGGGTGATGAAAAACTGTTTTTT. Its translation: CASSPREGDEKLFF.

The V and J genes are TRBV6-4 and TRBJ1-5, with D tentatively TRBD1 (5 bases). The CDR3 loop spans 13 amino acids. Germline V lookup: CDR1 MRHNA, CDR2 SNTAGT. V lost 6 bases, J lost 5 bases, and 11 bases lay in between. The CDR3 sequence: CASRGGWDQPQHF. CDR3 bases: TGTGCCAGCAGGGGGGGTTGGGATCAGCCCCAGCATTTT.

The rearrangement joins TRBV4-2 to TRBJ1-5; D possibly corresponds to TRBD1 (5 bases). V dropped 0 bases and J dropped 2 bases, with 11 bases sitting between them. Germline V CDR1 and CDR2: LGHNA, YNFKEQ. This CDR3 contains 16 residues. CDR3 in amino acids: CASSQDFRVGNQPQHF. CDR3 coding DNA: TGTGCCAGCAGCCAAGATTTCAGGGTAGGCAATCAGCCCCAGCATTTT.

The chain uses TRBV4-2 and TRBJ2-5; 8 bases align to TRBD2. The CDR3 extends over 15 amino acids. Trimming took 1 base from V and 5 from J; bases not matched to a gene: 6. The V gene's germline CDR1 is LGHNA and CDR2 YNFKEQ. The CDR3 region has the DNA TGTGCCAGCAGCCAAGCCCCCCGGGGGGGGGAGACCCAGTACTTC. Its protein product is CASSQAPRGGETQYF.

V usage is TRBV6-2 or TRBV6-3 and J usage is TRBJ2-1, with 7 bases matching TRBD1. This CDR3 spans 16 amino acids. V shed 2 bases and J 4 bases; nucleotides not matched to a gene: 8. The V gene's germline CDR1 is MNHEY and CDR2 SVGEGT. CDR3 protein: CASSYKTGQIYNEQFF. CDR3 nucleotide sequence: TGTGCCAGCAGTTACAAAACGGGACAGATATACAATGAGCAGTTCTTC.

The table lists this clone with a count of one. This chain joins TRBV7-2 and TRBJ2-1; possibly TRBD2 for D (5 bases). CDR1 is SGHTA and CDR2 is FQGNSA in the germline V gene. This CDR3 has 11 residues. With 2 bases removed from V and 12 bases from J, the gap between germline ends came to 8 bases. The DNA of the CDR3 is TGTGCCAGCAGCTTACTAGAGGGGCAGTTCTTC. Translating it yields CASSLLEGQFF.

The gene calls are TRBV6-5 and TRBJ2-2, with D maybe TRBD2 (5 bases). The germline CDR1 and CDR2 sequences are MNHEY and SVGAGI. V dropped 7 bases and J dropped 2 bases, with 11 bases sitting between them. The CDR3 has 14 residues. In nucleotides, the CDR3 is TGTGCCAGCAAGGTAGCGCAAAACACCGGGGAGCTGTTTTTT. Translation gives CASKVAQNTGELFF.

V gene TRBV30 combines with J gene TRBJ1-2; TRBD1 is a possible D gene (6 bases). The CDR3 extends over 11 amino acids. V was pared by 8 bases and J by 10 bases, with 17 bases between. Germline V gene lookup returns CDR1 GTSNPN and CDR2 SVGIG (reference sequence). CDR3 region: CAVGPGDDYTF. The CDR3 DNA follows: TGTGCCGTCGGTCCAGGGGATGACTACACCTTC.

V usage is TRBV7-9 and J usage is TRBJ1-1; D perhaps matches TRBD1 (6 bases). Germline V gene sequence: CDR1 SEHNR, CDR2 FQNEAQ (reference sequence). CDR3 length: 15 residues. The V and J ends lost 9 bases and 0 bases respectively, with 17 bases between them. The CDR3 DNA is TGTGCCAGTAGTGGCTGGGACAACTTGAACACTGAAGCTTTCTTT. Amino acids: CASSGWDNLNTEAFF.

J is TRBJ1-3 and V is TRBV6-5; 9 bases fit TRBD1. Trimming at V came to 7 bases and at J to 1 base, leaving 5 bases not matched to a gene. Germline CDR1 and CDR2: MNHEY and SVGAGI. There are 15 residues in the CDR3. This CDR3 is CASTAGTGSGNTIYF. For the CDR3, the DNA is TGTGCCAGCACCGCCGGGACAGGGTCTGGAAACACCATATATTTT.

CDR3 nucleotide sequence: TGTGCCAGCAGTGAAGCGGACCTAGGGGGTGAAAAACTGTTTTTT. It translates to CASSEADLGGEKLFF. The rearrangement uses TRBV2 and TRBJ1-4, with a tentative D call TRBD1 (6 bases). Germline CDR1 SNHLY, CDR2 FYNNEI. CDR3 size: 15 residues. V lost 0 bases and J lost 7, with 12 bases in between.

The sample holds a few counts of this clone. One junction end does not reproduce the germline sequence, and a read error may be involved. CDR3 nucleotides: TGTGCCAGCACTACAAGGGGTGGAGAGAGCCAGTACTTC. Residues: CASTTRGGESQYF. The V gene is TRBV7-2, the J gene TRBJ2-5; TRBD1 is a possible D gene (5 bases). Germline V gene sequence: CDR1 SGHTA, CDR2 FQGNSA. The CDR3 has 13 residues.

The chain joins TRBV5-1 to TRBJ1-6, with D uncertain. CDR3 size: 16 residues. CDR1 is SGHRS, CDR2 YFSETQ, per germline. With 4 bases removed from V and 0 bases from J, the gap between germline ends came to 11 bases. The DNA of the CDR3 is TGCGCCAGCAGCGACTCCCCAAGCTCCTATAATTCACCCCTCCACTTT. Its translation is CASSDSPSSYNSPLHF.

This clone was observed once. This chain joins TRBV6-5 and TRBJ2-7; D is unresolved. From germline, CDR1 is MNHEY and CDR2 SVGAGI. This CDR3 is 13 amino acids long. Trimming removed 2 bases from V and 3 bases from J, with 8 bases in between. CDR3 in DNA: TGTGCCAGCAGTTACCGTTCGGGCTACGAGCAGTACTTC. Translating it yields CASSYRSGYEQYF.

The gene calls are TRBV29-1 and TRBJ1-2, with 7 bases identical to TRBD1. This CDR3 has 13 amino acids. V dropped 6 bases and J dropped 7; count of bases not matched to a gene: 11. CDR1 is SQVTM, CDR2 ANQGSEA, per germline. Here the CDR3 reads CSVVDRAQGGYTF. The CDR3 DNA sequence: TGCAGCGTCGTTGACAGGGCTCAGGGTGGCTACACCTTC.

CDR3 residues: CASSQDRTGISYEQYF. The CDR3, as DNA: TGCGCCAGCAGCCAGGATAGGACAGGGATATCCTACGAGCAGTACTTC. The gene calls are TRBV4-1 and TRBJ2-7; TRBD1 matches at 8 bases. Germline V gene data show CDR1 as MGHRA and CDR2 as YSYEKL. J lost 1 base, V lost 3 bases, and 8 bases had no gene match. CDR3 length: 16 amino acids.

The rearrangement uses TRBV9 and TRBJ1-1; D might be TRBD1 (6 bases). This CDR3 has 12 amino acids. V was clipped by 3 bases and J by 8 bases, with 11 bases between them. Germline CDR1 and CDR2: SGDLS and YYNGEE. CDR3 residues: CASSADRPEAFF. The CDR3 DNA reads as TGTGCCAGCAGCGCCGACAGGCCCGAAGCTTTCTTT. Complete variable domain (other parts from reference TRBV9 and TRBJ1-1): DSGVTQTPKHLITATGQRVTLRCSPRSGDLSVYWYQQSLDQGLQFLIQYYNGEERAKGNILERFSAQQFPDLHSELNLSSLELGDSALYFCASSADRPEAFFGQGTRLTVV.

The V gene is TRBV6-1, the J gene TRBJ1-5, with a possible D match to TRBD1 (5 bases). Germline lookup yields CDR1 MNHNS and CDR2 SASEGT. The CDR3 extends over 16 amino acids. Trimming left V 1 base short and J 4 bases short, with 14 bases between. The CDR3 spells CASSEGEQAANQPQHF. CDR3 sequence (DNA): TGTGCCAGCAGTGAAGGAGAACAGGCGGCGAATCAGCCCCAGCATTTT.

The chain has TRBV28 and TRBJ1-1; 7 bases are shared with TRBD1. CDR1 and CDR2 (germline): MDHEN, SYDVKM. The CDR3 is 11 amino acids. After removal of 7 bases from V and 10 bases from J, the junction contained 6 bases not matched to a gene. The CDR3 DNA is TGTGCCAGCAACAGGGGAGGAGGAGCTTTCTTT. This gives the protein CASNRGGGAFF.

The chain carries TRBV5-4 and TRBJ2-5; no reliable D call. Trimming pared 1 base from V and 2 bases from J, leaving 9 bases between. The CDR3 totals 14 residues. Per the germline V gene, CDR1 is SGHNT and CDR2 is YYREEE (reference sequence). The CDR3 coding sequence is TGTGCCAGCAGCTTGAAGGCAGGACAAGAGACCCAGTACTTC. This codes for CASSLKAGQETQYF. Combining the CDR3 with reference TRBV5-4 and TRBJ2-5 gives the whole variable domain ETGVTQSPTHLIKTRGQQVTLRCSSQSGHNTVSWYQQALGQGPQFIFQYYREEENGRGNFPPRFSGLQFPNYSSELNVNALELDDSALYLCASSLKAGQETQYFGPGTRLLVL.

The chain carries TRBV29-1 and TRBJ1-2; 7 bases line up with TRBD1. Per the germline V gene, CDR1 is SQVTM and CDR2 is ANQGSEA. The CDR3 covers 10 residues. J was trimmed by 6 bases and V by 6 bases; bases with no gene match: 1. DNA of the CDR3: TGCAGCGTGCAGGGGGATGGCTACACCTTC. This gives the protein CSVQGDGYTF. The variable domain in full, with the rest retrieved from reference TRBV29-1 and TRBJ1-2, is SAVISQKPSRDICQRGTSLTIQCQVDSQVTMMFWYRQQPGQSLTLIATANQGSEATYESGFVIDKFPISRPNLTFSTLTVSNMSPEDSSIYLCSVQGDGYTFGSGTRLTVV.

The V gene is TRBV11-3, the J gene TRBJ2-7, with D possibly matching TRBD2 (6 bases). This CDR3 is built from 15 residues. The V end lost 5 bases, the J end lost 1 base, and 15 bases lay between the germline ends. Per the germline V gene, CDR1 is SGHNT and CDR2 is YENEEA. The CDR3 DNA reads TGTGCCAGCAGCCTTGGGGGGAGTGGGTCCTACGAGCAGTACTTC. As protein: CASSLGGSGSYEQYF.

The rearrangement uses TRBV30 and TRBJ1-4; D uncertain. The CDR3 length is 12 residues. Trimming took off 3 bases at V and 4 bases at J, with 6 bases between the two ends. The germline V gene encodes CDR1 GTSNPN and CDR2 SVGIG (reference sequence). For the CDR3, the DNA is TGTGCCTGGAGCGCGGTTAATGAAAAACTGTTTTTT. It translates to CAWSAVNEKLFF.

The rearrangement joins TRBV7-9 to TRBJ2-3; D might be TRBD1 (5 bases). CDR3 length equals 14 residues. Per the germline V gene, CDR1 is SEHNR and CDR2 is FQNEAQ (reference sequence). Trimming left V 7 bases short and J 6 bases short, with 17 bases between. Here the CDR3 reads CASNDSPDGDTQYF. In nucleotides, the CDR3 is TGTGCCAGCAATGACAGCCCAGATGGGGATACGCAGTATTTT.

This clone has just a few counts. The gene calls are TRBV3-1 (or the pseudogene TRBV3-2) and TRBJ1-2, with D possibly TRBD1 on 6 matching bases. CDR1 and CDR2 from the germline V gene are LGHDT and YNNKEL (reference sequence). Trimming pared 2 bases from V and 4 bases from J, leaving 17 bases between. CDR3 length equals 16 residues. CDR3 sequence: CASSQNLRTETYGYTF. Here the CDR3 DNA reads TGTGCCAGCAGCCAAAATTTGAGGACAGAGACCTATGGCTACACCTTC.